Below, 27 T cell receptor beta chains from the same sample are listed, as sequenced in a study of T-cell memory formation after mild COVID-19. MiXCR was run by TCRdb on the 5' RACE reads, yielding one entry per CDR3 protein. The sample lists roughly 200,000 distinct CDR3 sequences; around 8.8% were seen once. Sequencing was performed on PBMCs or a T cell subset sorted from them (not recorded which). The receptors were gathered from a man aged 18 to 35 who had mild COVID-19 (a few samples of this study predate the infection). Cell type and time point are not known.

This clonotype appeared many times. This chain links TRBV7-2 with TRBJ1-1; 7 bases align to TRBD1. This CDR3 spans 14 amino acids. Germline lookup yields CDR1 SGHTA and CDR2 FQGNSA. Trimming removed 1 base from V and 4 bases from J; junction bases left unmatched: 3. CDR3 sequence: CASSLGSGGTEAFF. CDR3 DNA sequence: TGTGCCAGCAGCTTAGGGTCAGGGGGCACTGAAGCTTTCTTT.

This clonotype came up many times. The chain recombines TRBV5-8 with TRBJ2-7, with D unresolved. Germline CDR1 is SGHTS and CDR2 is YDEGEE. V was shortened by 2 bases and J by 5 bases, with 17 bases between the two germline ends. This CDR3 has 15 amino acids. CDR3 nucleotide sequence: TGTGCCAGCAGCTTTGCCACTGGTCGATTGGACGAGCAGTACTTC. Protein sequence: CASSFATGRLDEQYF.

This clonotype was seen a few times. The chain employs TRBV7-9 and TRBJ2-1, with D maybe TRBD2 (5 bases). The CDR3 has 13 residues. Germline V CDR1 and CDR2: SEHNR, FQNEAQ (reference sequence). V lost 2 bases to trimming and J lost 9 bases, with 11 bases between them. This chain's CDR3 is CASSLRGGGEQFF. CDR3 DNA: TGTGCCAGCAGCTTAAGAGGTGGAGGTGAGCAGTTCTTC.

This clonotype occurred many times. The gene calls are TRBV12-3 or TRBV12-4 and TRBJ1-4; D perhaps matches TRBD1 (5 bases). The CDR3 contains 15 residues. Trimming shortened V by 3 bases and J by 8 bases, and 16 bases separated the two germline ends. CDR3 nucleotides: TGTGCCAGCAGTTTCCGCCAGGGCCGGGCGGAAAAACTGTTTTTT. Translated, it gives CASSFRQGRAEKLFF.

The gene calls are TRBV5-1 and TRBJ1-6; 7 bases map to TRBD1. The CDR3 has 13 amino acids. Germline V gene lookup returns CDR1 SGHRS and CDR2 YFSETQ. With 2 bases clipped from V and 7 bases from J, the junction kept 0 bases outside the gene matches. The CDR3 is CASSFRGNSPLHF. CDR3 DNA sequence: TGCGCCAGCAGCTTCAGGGGGAATTCACCCCTCCACTTT.

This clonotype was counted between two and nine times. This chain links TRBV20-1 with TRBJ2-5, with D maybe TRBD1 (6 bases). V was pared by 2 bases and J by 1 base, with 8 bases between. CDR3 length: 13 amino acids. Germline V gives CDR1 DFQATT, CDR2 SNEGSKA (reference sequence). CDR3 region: CSARRQAQETQYF. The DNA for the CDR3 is TGCAGTGCTAGAAGACAGGCCCAAGAGACCCAGTACTTC.

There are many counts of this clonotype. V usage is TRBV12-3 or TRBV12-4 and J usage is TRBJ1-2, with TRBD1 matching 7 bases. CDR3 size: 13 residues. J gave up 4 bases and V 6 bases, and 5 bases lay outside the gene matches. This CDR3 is CASSQGETYGYTF. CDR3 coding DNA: TGTGCCAGCAGCCAGGGGGAAACCTATGGCTACACCTTC.

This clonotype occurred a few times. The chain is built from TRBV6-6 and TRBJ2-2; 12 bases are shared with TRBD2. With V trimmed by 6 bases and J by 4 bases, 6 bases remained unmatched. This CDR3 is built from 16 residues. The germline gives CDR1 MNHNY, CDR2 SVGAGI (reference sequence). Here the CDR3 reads CASRRLAGASTGELFF. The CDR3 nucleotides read TGTGCCAGCAGACGACTAGCGGGGGCGTCCACCGGGGAGCTGTTTTTT.

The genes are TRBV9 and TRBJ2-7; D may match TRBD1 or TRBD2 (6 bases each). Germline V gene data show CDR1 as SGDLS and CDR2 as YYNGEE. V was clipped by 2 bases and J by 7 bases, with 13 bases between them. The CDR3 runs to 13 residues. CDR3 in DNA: TGTGCCAGCAGCGTTGGGGGGCCGGGTGAGCAGTACTTC. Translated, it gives CASSVGGPGEQYF.

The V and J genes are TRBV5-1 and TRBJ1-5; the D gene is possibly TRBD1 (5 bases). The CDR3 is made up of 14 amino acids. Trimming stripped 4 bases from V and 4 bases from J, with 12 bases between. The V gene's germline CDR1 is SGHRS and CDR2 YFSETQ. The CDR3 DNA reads TGCGCCAGCAGCCCCGGGACCCTGAATCAGCCCCAGCATTTT. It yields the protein CASSPGTLNQPQHF.

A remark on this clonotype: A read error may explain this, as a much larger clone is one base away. This chain's CDR3 is CSGGTEEQYF. DNA of the CDR3: TGCAGCGGGGGGACAGAAGAGCAGTACTTC. This chain links TRBV29-1 with TRBJ2-7; TRBD1 agrees at 7 bases. V was pared by 7 bases and J by 7 bases, with 4 bases of the junction left unmatched. The germline V gene encodes CDR1 SQVTM and CDR2 ANQGSEA. The CDR3 consists of 10 residues.

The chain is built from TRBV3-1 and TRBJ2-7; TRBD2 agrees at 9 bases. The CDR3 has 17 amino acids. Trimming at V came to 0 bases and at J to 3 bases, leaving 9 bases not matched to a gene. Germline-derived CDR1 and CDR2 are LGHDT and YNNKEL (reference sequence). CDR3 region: CASSQDSRTSVGYEQYF. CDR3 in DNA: TGTGCCAGCAGCCAAGATTCAAGGACTAGCGTTGGCTACGAGCAGTACTTC.

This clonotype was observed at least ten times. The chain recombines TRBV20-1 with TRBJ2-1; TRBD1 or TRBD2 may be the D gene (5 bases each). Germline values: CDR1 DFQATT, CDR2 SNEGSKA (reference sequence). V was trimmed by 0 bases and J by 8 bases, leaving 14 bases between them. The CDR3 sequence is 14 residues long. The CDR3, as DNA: TGCAGTGCTAGAGATGGAAGAGGGGCCTATGAGCAGTTCTTC. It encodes CSARDGRGAYEQFF.

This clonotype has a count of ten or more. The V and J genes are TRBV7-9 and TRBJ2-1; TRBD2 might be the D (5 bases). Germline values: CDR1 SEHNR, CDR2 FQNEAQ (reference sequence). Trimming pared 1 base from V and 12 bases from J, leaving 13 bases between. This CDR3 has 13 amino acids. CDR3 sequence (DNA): TGTGCCAGCAGCTTAGATCCGAGGGTAGGGCAGTTCTTC. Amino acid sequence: CASSLDPRVGQFF.

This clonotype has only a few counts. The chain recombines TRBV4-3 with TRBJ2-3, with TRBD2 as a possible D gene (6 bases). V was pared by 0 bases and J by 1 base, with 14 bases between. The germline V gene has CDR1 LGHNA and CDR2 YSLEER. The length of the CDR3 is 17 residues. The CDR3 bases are TGCGCCAGCAGCCAAGATTTCCAGGGCGGGGGCACAGATACGCAGTATTTT. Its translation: CASSQDFQGGGTDTQYF.

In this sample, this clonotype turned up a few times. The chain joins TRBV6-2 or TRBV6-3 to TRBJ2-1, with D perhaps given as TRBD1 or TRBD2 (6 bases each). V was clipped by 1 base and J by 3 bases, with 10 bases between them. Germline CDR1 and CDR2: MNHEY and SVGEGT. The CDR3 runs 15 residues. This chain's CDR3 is CASSYLGGLYNEQFF. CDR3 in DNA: TGTGCCAGCAGTTACTTAGGGGGGCTCTACAATGAGCAGTTCTTC.

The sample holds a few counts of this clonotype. The CDR3 sequence: CATSDFSAGANEQFF. In DNA form, the CDR3 reads TGTGCCACCAGTGATTTCTCAGCGGGCGCGAATGAGCAGTTCTTC. V is TRBV24-1 and J is TRBJ2-1, with D possibly TRBD2 on 6 matching bases. The V end lost 1 base, the J end lost 7 bases, and 13 bases lay between the germline ends. Germline V gene lookup returns CDR1 KGHDR and CDR2 SFDVKD. This CDR3 is built from 15 residues.

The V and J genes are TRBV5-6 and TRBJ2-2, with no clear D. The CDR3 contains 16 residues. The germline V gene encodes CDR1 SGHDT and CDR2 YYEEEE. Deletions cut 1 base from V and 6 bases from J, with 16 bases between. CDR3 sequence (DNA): TGTGCCAGCAGCTTGTTCGACGGAGACTTCTCCGGGGAGCTGTTTTTT. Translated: CASSLFDGDFSGELFF. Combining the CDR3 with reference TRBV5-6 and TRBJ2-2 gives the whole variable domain DAGVTQSPTHLIKTRGQQVTLRCSPKSGHDTVSWYQQALGQGPQFIFQYYEEEERQRGNFPDRFSGHQFPNYSSELNVNALLLGDSALYLCASSLFDGDFSGELFFGEGSRLTVL.

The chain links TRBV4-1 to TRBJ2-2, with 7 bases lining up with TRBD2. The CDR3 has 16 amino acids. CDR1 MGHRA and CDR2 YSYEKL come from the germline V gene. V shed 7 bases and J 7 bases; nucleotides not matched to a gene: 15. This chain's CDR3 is CASTSGPGGTGGELFF. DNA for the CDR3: TGCGCCAGCACCTCAGGACCGGGGGGAACTGGCGGGGAGCTGTTTTTT.

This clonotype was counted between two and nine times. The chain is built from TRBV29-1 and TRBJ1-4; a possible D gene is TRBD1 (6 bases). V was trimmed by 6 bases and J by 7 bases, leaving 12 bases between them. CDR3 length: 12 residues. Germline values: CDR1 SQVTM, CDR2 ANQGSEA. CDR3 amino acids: CSVAGGSEKLFF. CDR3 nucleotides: TGCAGCGTGGCGGGGGGCAGTGAAAAACTGTTTTTT.

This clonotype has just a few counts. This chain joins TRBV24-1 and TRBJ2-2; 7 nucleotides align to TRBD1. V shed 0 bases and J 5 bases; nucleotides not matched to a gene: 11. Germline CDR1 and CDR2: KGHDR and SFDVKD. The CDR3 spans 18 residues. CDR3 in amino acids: CATSDLPGTAKMTGELFF. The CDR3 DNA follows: TGTGCCACCAGTGATTTGCCCGGGACAGCTAAGATGACCGGGGAGCTGTTTTTT.

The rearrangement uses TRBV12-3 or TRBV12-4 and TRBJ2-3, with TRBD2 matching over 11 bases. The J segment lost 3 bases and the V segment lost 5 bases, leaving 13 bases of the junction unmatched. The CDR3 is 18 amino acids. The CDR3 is CASSQPGLAALSTDTQYF. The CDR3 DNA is TGTGCCAGCAGTCAGCCGGGACTAGCGGCCCTTTCAACAGATACGCAGTATTTT.

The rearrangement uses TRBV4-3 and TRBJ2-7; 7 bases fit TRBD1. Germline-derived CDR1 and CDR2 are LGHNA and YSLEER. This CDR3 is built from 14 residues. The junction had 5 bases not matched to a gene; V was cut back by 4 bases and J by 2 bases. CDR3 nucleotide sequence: TGCGCCAGCAGCCCGACAGGGTTCACCTACGAGCAGTACTTC. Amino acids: CASSPTGFTYEQYF.

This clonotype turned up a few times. CDR3 loop: CASSSGTGSPLGYTF. CDR3 DNA: TGTGCCAGCAGTTCTGGGACAGGGTCCCCGCTAGGCTACACCTTC. The rearrangement joins TRBV28 to TRBJ1-2; 9 nucleotides agree with TRBD1. The CDR3 extends over 15 amino acids. With 4 bases clipped from V and 8 bases from J, the junction kept 11 bases outside the gene matches. Germline V gene lookup returns CDR1 MDHEN and CDR2 SYDVKM.

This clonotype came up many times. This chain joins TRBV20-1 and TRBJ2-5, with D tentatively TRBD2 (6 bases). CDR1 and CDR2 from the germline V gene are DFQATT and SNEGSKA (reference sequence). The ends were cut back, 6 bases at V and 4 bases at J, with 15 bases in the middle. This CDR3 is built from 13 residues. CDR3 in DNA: TGCAGTGCCTTTATCCGGGGAGGAGAGACCCAGTACTTC. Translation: CSAFIRGGETQYF.

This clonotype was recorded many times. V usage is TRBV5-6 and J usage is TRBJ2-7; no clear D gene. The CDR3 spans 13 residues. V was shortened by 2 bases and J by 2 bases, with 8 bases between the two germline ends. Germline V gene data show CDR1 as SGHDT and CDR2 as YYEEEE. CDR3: CASSLRLPYEQYF. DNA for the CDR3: TGTGCCAGCAGCTTAAGGCTCCCCTACGAGCAGTACTTC.

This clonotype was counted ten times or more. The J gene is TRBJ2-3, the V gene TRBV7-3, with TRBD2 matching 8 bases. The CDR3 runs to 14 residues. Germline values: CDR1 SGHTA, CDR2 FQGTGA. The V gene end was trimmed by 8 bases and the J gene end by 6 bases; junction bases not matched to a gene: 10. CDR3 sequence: CASGLAGPGDTQYF. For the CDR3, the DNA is TGTGCCAGCGGGTTAGCGGGGCCGGGCGATACGCAGTATTTT.